Sequencing of this TCR beta chain was carried out in a study of control samples from healthy donors and cancer patients. Only in-frame clones appear in the TCRdb table, and some are missing; sequencing was by immunoSEQ multiplex PCR. The profile covers fewer than 70,000 clones, with about nine tenths appearing a single time and around 15% taken by the ten largest. V lost 6 bases and J lost 0, with 13 bases in between. The V gene's germline CDR1 is SGDLS and CDR2 YYNGEE. This CDR3 comprises 15 residues. Specimen: PBMCs. This clonotype was obtained from a man aged 60-69 years with head and neck cancer. This chain joins TRBV9 and TRBJ1-3, with a tentative D call TRBD1 (5 bases). CDR3 sequence: CASTPGPYSGNTIYF. The CDR3 DNA sequence: TGTGCCAGCACCCCGGGGCCCTACTCTGGAAACACCATATATTTT.